A single sample is the source of the 3 T cell receptor beta chains below, sequenced in a study of beta chain bispecific antibodies for T cell cancers. General study results and limits: The leukemia cells, rather than normal T cells, gave most of the targeted TRBV signal.

One entry per CDR3 protein, called by TCRdb with MiXCR from the 5' RACE reads. The profile shows 20,000 or so distinct CDR3 sequences, over 2.5% of them singletons. Which antigens these TCRs recognize remains unknown. Blood mononuclear cells were expanded for approximately 3 days using either OKT3 anti-CD3 antibody or CD3/CD28 beads. The sequencing input was healthy donor T cells cultured with leukemia cells. The receptors derive from a human donor in good health. Some clones in this sample may be carry-over from other donors' samples.

V gene TRBV2 combines with J gene TRBJ2-5; D is unclear. Germline V gene lookup returns CDR1 SNHLY and CDR2 FYNNEI. Trimming removed 6 bases at V and 4 bases at J, with 18 bases between. The CDR3 covers 15 residues. DNA of the CDR3: TGTGCCAGCAGCCCGTCCGGATCTTGGGTAGAGACCCAGTACTTC. Its translation: CASSPSGSWVETQYF. Full variable domain (remainder filled in from reference TRBV2 and TRBJ2-5): EPEVTQTPSHQVTQMGQEVILRCVPISNHLYFYWYRQILGQKVEFLVSFYNNEISEKSEIFDDQFSVERPDGSNFTLKIRSTKLEDSAMYFCASSPSGSWVETQYFGPGTRLLVL.

The table lists this clonotype with a few counts. CDR3 sequence (DNA): TGCAGCGTTTGGGAGCACGGCGATGAGCAGTTCTTC. Translation: CSVWEHGDEQFF. The V and J genes are TRBV29-1 and TRBJ2-1, with D perhaps TRBD2 (5 bases). This CDR3 comprises 12 residues. The V gene lost 5 bases and the J gene lost 8 bases, with 13 bases spanning the gap. CDR1 is SQVTM and CDR2 is ANQGSEA in the germline V gene.

This clonotype appeared many times. The chain employs TRBV5-1 and TRBJ2-2, with D uncertain. The CDR3 is 11 residues long. Germline CDR1 is SGHRS and CDR2 is YFSETQ. V lost 2 bases, J lost 4 bases, and 0 bases lay in between. The CDR3 sequence: CASSFTGELFF. CDR3 DNA: TGCGCCAGCAGCTTCACCGGGGAGCTGTTTTTT.